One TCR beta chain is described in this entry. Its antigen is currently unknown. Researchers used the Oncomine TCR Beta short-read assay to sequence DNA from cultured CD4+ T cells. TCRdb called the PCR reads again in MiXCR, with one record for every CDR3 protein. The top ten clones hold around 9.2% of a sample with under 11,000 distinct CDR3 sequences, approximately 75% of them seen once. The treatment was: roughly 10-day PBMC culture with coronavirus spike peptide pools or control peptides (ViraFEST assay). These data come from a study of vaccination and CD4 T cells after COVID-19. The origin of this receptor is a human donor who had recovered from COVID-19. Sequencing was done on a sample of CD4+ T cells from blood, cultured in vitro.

The CDR3 reads CSARDPRGGRDSPLHF. The CDR3 coding sequence is TGCAGTGCTAGAGATCCTCGAGGGGGCAGGGATTCACCCCTCCACTTT. The chain is built from TRBV20-1 and TRBJ1-6; 7 bases line up with TRBD1. The germline V gene encodes CDR1 DFQATT and CDR2 SNEGSKA (reference sequence). Trimming cost V 0 bases and J 8 bases; bases outside gene matches: 10. The CDR3 is 16 residues long.